The T cell receptor beta chain under discussion was sequenced for a study of blood T cell repertoires in COVID-19. About the study: From the United States, Italy and Spain came samples of acute and convalescent COVID-19. Sources were T cells, B-cell-depleted T cells, or PBMCs; the material itself was cDNA or gDNA.

Germline CDR1 SGHVS, CDR2 FQNEAQ. V lost 5 bases and J lost 1, with 11 bases in between. This CDR3 comprises 15 residues. This clone was seen only once. In the original processing: By means of reference gene primer amplification, nucleated cell counts were estimated. Sequenced by immunoSEQ multiplex PCR; TCRdb stores in-frame clones only, minus some. Clone size and V and J calls were adopted from that table, with D and trimming inferred from the DNA. The top ten clones hold roughly 17% of a sample with approximately 140,000 clones, 70% to 80% of them seen once. The TCR sequence derives from a man aged 45-60 years with acute or convalescent COVID-19. The sequenced sample was peripheral blood. The genes are TRBV7-8 and TRBJ1-4; the D is unclear. The CDR3 spells CASSQGRGTNEKLFF. The CDR3 nucleotides are TGTGCCAGCAGCCAAGGTCGAGGAACTAATGAAAAACTGTTTTTT.